This T cell receptor beta chain came from a study of regulatory T cells in long-lasting Graves disease. Study-level findings and limits: Segments TRBV28, TRBJ1-2 and TRBJ2-5 showed preferential usage in persistent disease.

The germline V gene encodes CDR1 LGHDT and CDR2 YNNKEL (reference sequence). V was clipped by 5 bases and J by 1 base, with 11 bases between them. There are 14 residues in the CDR3. Specified time point: newly diagnosed GD, antithyroid drugs for less than 3 months. PBMC-extracted RNA yielded the TCR library. Recruitment took place at an endocrinology department in Xi'an, China. Relying on iRepertoire HTBI primers and Arm-PCR of CDR3 regions, the team built TCR beta libraries. One entry per CDR3 protein results from TCRdb running MiXCR on the multiplex PCR reads. The sample has 250,000 to 300,000 distinct CDR3 sequences; more than 15% are singletons. Worth noting for this clonotype: Antigen: not known. With a far larger clone one base away, a read error is the likely cause.

This sample was shared with a second study, whose subject was T cells in Graves' hyperthyroidism and ophthalmopathy. That report adds: Orbital computed tomography, thyroid ultrasound, serum thyroxine and TRAb, and clinical symptoms together informed the diagnoses.

The chain is built from TRBV3-1 and TRBJ1-1; D perhaps matches TRBD1 (6 bases). The TCR sequence derives from a woman aged 25 to 39 with Graves disease. Sequences were derived from peripheral blood mononuclear cells (PBMCs), sampled at new diagnosis, from a patient treated with antithyroid drugs. The CDR3 nucleotides are TGTGCCAGCAGCGGGGACATGTCGAACACTGAAGCTTTCTTT. It translates to CASSGDMSNTEAFF.